The source of this T cell receptor (beta chain) is a study of T cells in narcolepsy. Study results and limitations: Healthy controls reportedly lacked the autoreactive clonotypes serially found in patients' blood.

The V end lost 6 bases, the J end lost 6 bases, and 12 bases lay between the germline ends. The germline CDR1 and CDR2 sequences are WSHSY and SAAADI. The CDR3 totals 13 residues. The method was immunoSEQ multiplex PCR; TCRdb's version includes in-frame clones alone and lacks a portion of them. The sample contains around 31,000 clones, 80% to 85% of which appear only once. In regard to this clone: The antigen remains undetermined.

The specimen sequenced was CD45RA- memory CD4+ T cells from PBMCs. This chain connects TRBV10-2 to TRBJ1-5; a possible D gene is TRBD1 (5 bases). The clonotype was recovered from a human donor with narcolepsy. The CDR3 protein is CASSPGYGQPQHF. In DNA form, the CDR3 reads TGCGCCAGCAGCCCAGGGTACGGTCAGCCCCAGCATTTT.